The TCR beta chain described here comes from a study of blood T cell repertoires in COVID-19. Sequencing used immunoSEQ multiplex PCR; TCRdb keeps in-frame clones, though not all of them. The top ten hold about 13% of the sample, which has more than 60,000 clones, about four fifths seen once. The CDR3 is made up of 14 amino acids. Germline CDR1 reads SGHNT; CDR2 reads YYREEE (reference sequence). Trimming at V came to 3 bases and at J to 4 bases, leaving 4 bases not matched to a gene. The rearrangement uses TRBV5-4 and TRBJ2-3; 8 positions agree with TRBD2. The sequenced sample was peripheral blood. The receptor was isolated from a woman of 80 years or more with acute or convalescent COVID-19. The CDR3 region is CASSSWTSPDTQYF. The DNA for the CDR3 is TGTGCCAGCAGCTCGTGGACTAGCCCAGATACGCAGTATTTT.